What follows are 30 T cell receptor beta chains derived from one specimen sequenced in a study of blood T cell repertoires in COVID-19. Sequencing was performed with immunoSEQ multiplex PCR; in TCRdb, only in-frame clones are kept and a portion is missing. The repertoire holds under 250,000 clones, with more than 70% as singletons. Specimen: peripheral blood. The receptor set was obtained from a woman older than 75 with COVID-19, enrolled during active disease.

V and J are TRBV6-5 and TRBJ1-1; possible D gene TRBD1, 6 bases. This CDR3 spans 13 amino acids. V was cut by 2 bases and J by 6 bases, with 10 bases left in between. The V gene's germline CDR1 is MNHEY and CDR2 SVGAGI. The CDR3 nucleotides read TGTGCCAGCAGTTACATCAGGGGCCCTGAAGCTTTCTTT. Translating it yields CASSYIRGPEAFF.

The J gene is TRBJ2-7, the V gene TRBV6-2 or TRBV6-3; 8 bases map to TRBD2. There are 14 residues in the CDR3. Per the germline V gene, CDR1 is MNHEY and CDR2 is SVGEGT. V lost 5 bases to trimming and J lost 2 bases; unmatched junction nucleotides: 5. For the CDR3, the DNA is TGTGCCAGCAGTAGAACTAGCGGAGCCTACGAGCAGTACTTC. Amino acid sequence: CASSRTSGAYEQYF.

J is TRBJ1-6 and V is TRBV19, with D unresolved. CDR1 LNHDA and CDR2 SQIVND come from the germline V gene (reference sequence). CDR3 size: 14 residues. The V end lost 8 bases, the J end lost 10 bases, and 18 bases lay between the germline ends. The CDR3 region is CASRTWVEGSPLHF. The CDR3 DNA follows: TGTGCCAGTCGCACCTGGGTAGAGGGCTCACCCCTCCACTTT.

In DNA, the CDR3 is TGCGCCAGCAGCTTGGCACAGGGGTTGCGAGAGACCCAGTACTTC. As protein: CASSLAQGLRETQYF. The chain joins TRBV5-1 to TRBJ2-5, with 7 bases that match TRBD1. The CDR3 runs to 15 residues. Losses at the gene ends were 0 bases for V and 4 bases for J; bases not matched to a gene: 6. Per the germline V gene, CDR1 is SGHRS and CDR2 is YFSETQ.

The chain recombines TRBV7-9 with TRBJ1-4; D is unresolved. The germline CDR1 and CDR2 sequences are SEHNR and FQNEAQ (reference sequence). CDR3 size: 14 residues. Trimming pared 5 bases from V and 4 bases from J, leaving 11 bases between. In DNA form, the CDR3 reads TGTGCCAGCAGCATAAAGAGTTTTAATGAAAAACTGTTTTTT. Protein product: CASSIKSFNEKLFF.

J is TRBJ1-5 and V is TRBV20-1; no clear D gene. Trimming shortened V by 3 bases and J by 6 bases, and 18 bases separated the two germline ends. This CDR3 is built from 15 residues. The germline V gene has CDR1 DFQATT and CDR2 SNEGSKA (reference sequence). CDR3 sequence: CSASLTGLSGQPQHF. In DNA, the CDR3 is TGCAGTGCTAGTTTAACCGGGTTGTCGGGTCAGCCCCAGCATTTT.

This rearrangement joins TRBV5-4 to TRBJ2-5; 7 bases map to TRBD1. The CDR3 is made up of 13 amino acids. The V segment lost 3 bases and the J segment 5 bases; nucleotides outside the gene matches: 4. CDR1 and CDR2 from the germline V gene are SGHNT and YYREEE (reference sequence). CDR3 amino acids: CASSYGTVETQYF. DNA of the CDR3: TGTGCCAGCAGCTATGGGACAGTGGAGACCCAGTACTTC.

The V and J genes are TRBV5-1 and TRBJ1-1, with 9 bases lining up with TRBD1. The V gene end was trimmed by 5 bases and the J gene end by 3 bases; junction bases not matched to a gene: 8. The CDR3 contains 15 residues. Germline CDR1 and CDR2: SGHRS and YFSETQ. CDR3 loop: CASRRDRVEDTEAFF. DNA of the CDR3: TGCGCCAGCAGGCGGGACAGGGTTGAGGACACTGAAGCTTTCTTT.

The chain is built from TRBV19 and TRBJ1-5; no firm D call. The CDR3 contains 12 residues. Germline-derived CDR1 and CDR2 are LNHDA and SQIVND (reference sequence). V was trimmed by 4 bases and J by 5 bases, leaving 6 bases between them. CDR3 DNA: TGTGCCAGTAGTAGCGGGTATCAGCCCCAGCATTTT. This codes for CASSSGYQPQHF.

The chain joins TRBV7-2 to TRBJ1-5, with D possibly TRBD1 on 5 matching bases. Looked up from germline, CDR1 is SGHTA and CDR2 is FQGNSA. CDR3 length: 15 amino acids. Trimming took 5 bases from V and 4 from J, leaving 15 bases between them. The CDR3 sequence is CASSLRRGENQPQHF. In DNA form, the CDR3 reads TGTGCCAGCAGCCTCCGAAGGGGCGAAAATCAGCCCCAGCATTTT.

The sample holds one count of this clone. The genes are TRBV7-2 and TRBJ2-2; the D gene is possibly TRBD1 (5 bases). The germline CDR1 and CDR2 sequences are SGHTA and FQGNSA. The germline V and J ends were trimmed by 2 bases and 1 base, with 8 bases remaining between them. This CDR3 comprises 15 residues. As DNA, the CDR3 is TGTGCCAGCAGCTTATTGCAGGGGAACACCGGGGAGCTGTTTTTT. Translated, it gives CASSLLQGNTGELFF.

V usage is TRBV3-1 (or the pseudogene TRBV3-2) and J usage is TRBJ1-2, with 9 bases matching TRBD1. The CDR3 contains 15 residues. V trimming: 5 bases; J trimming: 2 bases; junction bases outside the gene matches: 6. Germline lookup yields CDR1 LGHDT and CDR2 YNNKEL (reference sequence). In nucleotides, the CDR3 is TGTGCCAGCAGCGACAGGGGGATGCTGAACTATGGCTACACCTTC. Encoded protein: CASSDRGMLNYGYTF.

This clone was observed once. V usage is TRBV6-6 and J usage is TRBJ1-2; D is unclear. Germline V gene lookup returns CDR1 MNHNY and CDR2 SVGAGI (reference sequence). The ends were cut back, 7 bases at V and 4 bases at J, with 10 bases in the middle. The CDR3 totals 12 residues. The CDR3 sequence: CASTTPGYGYTF. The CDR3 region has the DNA TGTGCCAGCACGACCCCAGGCTATGGCTACACCTTC.

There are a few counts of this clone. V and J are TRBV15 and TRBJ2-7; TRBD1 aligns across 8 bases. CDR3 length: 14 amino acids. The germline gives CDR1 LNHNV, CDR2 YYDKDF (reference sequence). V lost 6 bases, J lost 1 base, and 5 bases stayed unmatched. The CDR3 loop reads CATSFTGGSYEQYF. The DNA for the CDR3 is TGTGCCACCAGTTTCACAGGGGGATCCTACGAGCAGTACTTC.

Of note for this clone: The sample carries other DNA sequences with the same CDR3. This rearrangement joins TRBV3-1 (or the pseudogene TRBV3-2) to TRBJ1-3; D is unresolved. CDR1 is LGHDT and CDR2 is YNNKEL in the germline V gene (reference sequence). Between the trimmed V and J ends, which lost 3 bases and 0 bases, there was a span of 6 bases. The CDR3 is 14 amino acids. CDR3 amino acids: CASSQVSSGNTIYF. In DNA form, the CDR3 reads TGTGCCAGCAGCCAGGTGAGCTCTGGAAACACCATATATTTT.

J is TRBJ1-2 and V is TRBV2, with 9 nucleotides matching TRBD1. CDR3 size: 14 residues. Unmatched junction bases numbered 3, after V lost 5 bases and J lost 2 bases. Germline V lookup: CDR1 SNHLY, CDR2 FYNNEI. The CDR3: CASSWDRVNYGYTF. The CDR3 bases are TGTGCCAGCAGTTGGGACAGGGTAAACTATGGCTACACCTTC.

The CDR3 region is CASSLIGAATGELFF. CDR3 nucleotide sequence: TGTGCCAGCAGCTTAATAGGGGCGGCCACCGGGGAGCTGTTTTTT. The chain couples TRBV7-2 to TRBJ2-2; TRBD1 might be the D (5 bases). CDR1 SGHTA and CDR2 FQGNSA come from the germline V gene. This CDR3 has 15 amino acids. The V end was cut by 2 bases, the J end by 4 bases, with 11 bases between.

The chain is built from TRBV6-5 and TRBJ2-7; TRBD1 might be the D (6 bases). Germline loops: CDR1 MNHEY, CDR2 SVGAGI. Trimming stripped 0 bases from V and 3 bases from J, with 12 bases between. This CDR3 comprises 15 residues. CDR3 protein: CASSYSDRSLYEQYF. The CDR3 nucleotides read TGTGCCAGCAGTTACTCTGACAGGAGCCTCTACGAGCAGTACTTC.

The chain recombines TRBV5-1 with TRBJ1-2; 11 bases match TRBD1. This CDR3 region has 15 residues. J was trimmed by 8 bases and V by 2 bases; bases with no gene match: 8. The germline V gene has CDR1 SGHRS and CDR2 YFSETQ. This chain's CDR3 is CASSLSPGQGEGYTF. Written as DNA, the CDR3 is TGCGCCAGCAGCTTATCCCCGGGACAGGGGGAGGGCTACACCTTC.

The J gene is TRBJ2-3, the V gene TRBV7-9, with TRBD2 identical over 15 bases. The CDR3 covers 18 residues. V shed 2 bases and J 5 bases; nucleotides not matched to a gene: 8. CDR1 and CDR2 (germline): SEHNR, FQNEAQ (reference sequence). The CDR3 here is CASSLWRTSGGAGDTQYF. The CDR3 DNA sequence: TGTGCCAGCAGCTTATGGAGGACTAGCGGGGGGGCTGGAGATACGCAGTATTTT.

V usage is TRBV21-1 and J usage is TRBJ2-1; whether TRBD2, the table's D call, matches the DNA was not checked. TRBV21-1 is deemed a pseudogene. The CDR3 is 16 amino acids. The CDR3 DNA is TGTGCCAGCAGCAAAGCTTCTAGCGGGGGGGAAGATGAGCAGTTCTTC. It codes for CASSKASSGGEDEQFF.

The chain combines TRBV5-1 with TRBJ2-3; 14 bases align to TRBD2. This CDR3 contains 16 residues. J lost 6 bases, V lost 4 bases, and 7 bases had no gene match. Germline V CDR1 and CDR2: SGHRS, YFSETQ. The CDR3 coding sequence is TGCGCCAGCAGCCCGGGGACTAGCGGGGGAAGGGATACGCAGTATTTT. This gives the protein CASSPGTSGGRDTQYF.

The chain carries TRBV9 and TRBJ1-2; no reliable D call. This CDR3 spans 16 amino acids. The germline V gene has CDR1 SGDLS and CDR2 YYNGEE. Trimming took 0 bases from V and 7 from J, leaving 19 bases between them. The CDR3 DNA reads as TGTGCCAGCAGCGTAGAGCCTCGTACCAGCTCAGGTGGCTACACCTTC. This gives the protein CASSVEPRTSSGGYTF.

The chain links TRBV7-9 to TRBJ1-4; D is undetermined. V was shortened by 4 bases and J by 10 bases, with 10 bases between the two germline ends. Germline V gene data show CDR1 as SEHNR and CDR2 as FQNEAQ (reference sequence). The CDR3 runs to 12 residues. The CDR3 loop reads CASSYPGGKLFF. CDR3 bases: TGTGCCAGCAGCTACCCGGGTGGAAAACTGTTTTTT.

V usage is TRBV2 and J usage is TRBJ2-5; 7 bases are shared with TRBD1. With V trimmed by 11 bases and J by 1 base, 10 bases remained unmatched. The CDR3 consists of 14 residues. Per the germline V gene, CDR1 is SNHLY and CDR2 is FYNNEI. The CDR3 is CASRVGGGQETQYF. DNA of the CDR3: TGTGCCTCCAGAGTAGGGGGCGGCCAAGAGACCCAGTACTTC.

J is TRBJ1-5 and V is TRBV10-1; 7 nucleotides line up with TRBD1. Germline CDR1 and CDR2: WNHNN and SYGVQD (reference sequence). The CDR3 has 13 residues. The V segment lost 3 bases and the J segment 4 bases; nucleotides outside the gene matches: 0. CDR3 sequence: CASSEQGNQPQHF. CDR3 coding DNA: TGCGCCAGCAGTGAACAGGGGAATCAGCCCCAGCATTTT.

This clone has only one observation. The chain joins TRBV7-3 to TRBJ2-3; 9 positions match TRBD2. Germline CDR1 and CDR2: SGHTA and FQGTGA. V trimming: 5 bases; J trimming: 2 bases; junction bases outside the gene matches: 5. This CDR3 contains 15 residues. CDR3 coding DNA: TGTGCCAGCAGCCCATTAGCGGGGGCCACAGATACGCAGTATTTT. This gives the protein CASSPLAGATDTQYF. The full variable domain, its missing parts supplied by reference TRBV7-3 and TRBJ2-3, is GAGVSQTPSNKVTEKGKYVELRCDPISGHTALYWYRQSLGQGPEFLIYFQGTGAADDSGLPNDRFFAVRPEGSVSTLKIQRTERGDSAVYLCASSPLAGATDTQYFGPGTRLTVL.

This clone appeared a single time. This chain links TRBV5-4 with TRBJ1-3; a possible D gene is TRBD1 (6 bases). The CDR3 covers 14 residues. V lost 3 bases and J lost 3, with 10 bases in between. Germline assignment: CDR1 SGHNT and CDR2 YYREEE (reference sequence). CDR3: CASSSSRGGNTIYF. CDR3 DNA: TGTGCCAGCAGCTCGAGCAGGGGTGGAAACACCATATATTTT.

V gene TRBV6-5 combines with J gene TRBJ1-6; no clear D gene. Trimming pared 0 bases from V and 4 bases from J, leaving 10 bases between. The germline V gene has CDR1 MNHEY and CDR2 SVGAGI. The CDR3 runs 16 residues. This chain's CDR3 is CASSYSQATYNSPLHF. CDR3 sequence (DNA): TGTGCCAGCAGTTACTCCCAGGCAACTTATAATTCACCCCTCCACTTT.

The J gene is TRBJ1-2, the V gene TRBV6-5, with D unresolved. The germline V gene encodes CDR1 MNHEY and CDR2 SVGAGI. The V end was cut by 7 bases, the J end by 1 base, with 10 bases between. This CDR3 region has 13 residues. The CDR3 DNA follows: TGTGCCAGCATGGGAGGTGTTAACTATGGCTACACCTTC. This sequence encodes CASMGGVNYGYTF.